Presented here are 32 T cell receptor beta chains from one specimen sequenced in a study of cytomegalovirus exposure and HLA in healthy donors. Both 60 Vbeta primers and 13 Jbeta primers went into the PCR. Only in-frame clones appear in the TCRdb table, and some are missing; sequencing was by immunoSEQ multiplex PCR. The data hold about 130,000 clones, with around 75% observed a single time. The sequencing input was PBMCs. The receptors shown here come from a man younger than 40 in good health and CMV-seronegative.

The chain links TRBV4-1 to TRBJ1-1, with D tentatively TRBD1 (5 bases). The CDR3 extends over 16 amino acids. Germline V CDR1 and CDR2: MGHRA, YSYEKL. V lost 4 bases to trimming and J lost 0 bases, with 15 bases between them. Here the CDR3 reads CASSPRGGVLNTEAFF. Written as DNA, the CDR3 is TGCGCCAGCAGCCCCCGTGGGGGGGTTTTGAACACTGAAGCTTTCTTT.

There are a few counts of this clone. The chain's CDR3 is CASSRGVDTEAFF. CDR3 DNA sequence: TGTGCCAGTAGTCGGGGGGTAGACACTGAAGCTTTCTTT. The chain uses TRBV19 and TRBJ1-1; weak D call: TRBD1 (5 bases). This CDR3 region has 13 residues. The germline CDR1 and CDR2 sequences are LNHDA and SQIVND (reference sequence). With 5 bases removed from V and 3 bases from J, the gap between germline ends came to 10 bases.

The chain couples TRBV6-5 to TRBJ1-5; D gene ambiguous. V dropped 4 bases and J dropped 5 bases, with 12 bases sitting between them. The CDR3 sequence is 14 residues long. Germline V gene data show CDR1 as MNHEY and CDR2 as SVGAGI. The CDR3 nucleotides are TGTGCCAGCAGTTCGTTAGTCCCGGATCAGCCCCAGCATTTT. Encoded protein: CASSSLVPDQPQHF.

The J gene is TRBJ2-2, the V gene TRBV6-6; possibly TRBD2 for D (6 bases). CDR1 is MNHNY, CDR2 SVGAGI, per germline (reference sequence). Trimming cost V 5 bases and J 3 bases, with 13 bases left between them. This CDR3 has 15 amino acids. The CDR3 here is CASSPHGGYTGELFF. In DNA form, the CDR3 reads TGTGCCAGCAGTCCTCACGGGGGTTACACCGGGGAGCTGTTTTTT.

The chain carries TRBV4-1 and TRBJ2-1, with a possible D match to TRBD2 (6 bases). The CDR3 is 12 residues long. Looked up from germline, CDR1 is MGHRA and CDR2 is YSYEKL. V lost 3 bases, J lost 7 bases, and 7 bases lay in between. CDR3 sequence: CASSHGGNEQFF. The CDR3, as DNA: TGCGCCAGCAGCCATGGAGGGAATGAGCAGTTCTTC.

V gene TRBV9 combines with J gene TRBJ2-3; 7 nucleotides align to TRBD2. The length of the CDR3 is 17 residues. Germline-derived CDR1 and CDR2 are SGDLS and YYNGEE. Trimming took 0 bases from V and 4 from J; bases not matched to a gene: 11. The CDR3 here is CASSVAGFASGSDTQYF. In DNA, the CDR3 is TGTGCCAGCAGCGTAGCCGGTTTTGCTAGCGGATCAGATACGCAGTATTTT.

The gene calls are TRBV7-6 and TRBJ2-1; 11 positions match TRBD2. Germline-derived CDR1 and CDR2 are SGHVS and FNYEAQ. The J segment lost 7 bases and the V segment lost 4 bases, leaving 6 bases of the junction unmatched. This CDR3 spans 15 amino acids. This CDR3 reads CASSYTSGGVNEQFF. The CDR3 DNA reads TGTGCCAGCAGCTATACTAGCGGGGGTGTGAATGAGCAGTTCTTC.

CDR3 in DNA: TGTGCCTGGAGTGCACCGGGACTAGCGGGAGTAGATACGCAGTATTTT. It yields the protein CAWSAPGLAGVDTQYF. The chain uses TRBV30 and TRBJ2-3, with TRBD2 identical over 14 bases. Trimming cost V 1 base and J 5 bases; bases outside gene matches: 5. The CDR3 consists of 16 residues. The germline gives CDR1 GTSNPN, CDR2 SVGIG (reference sequence).

This chain joins TRBV4-3 and TRBJ1-1; D is undetermined. The CDR3 sequence is 13 residues long. The V and J ends lost 2 bases and 1 base respectively, with 5 bases between them. CDR1 is LGHNA, CDR2 YSLEER, per germline. CDR3 coding DNA: TGCGCCAGCAGCCAACCGGGGAACACTGAAGCTTTCTTT. Translated, it gives CASSQPGNTEAFF.

The chain is built from TRBV7-3 and TRBJ1-6, with 10 bases fitting TRBD1. The CDR3 has 15 amino acids. The germline CDR1 and CDR2 sequences are SGHTA and FQGTGA. V shed 5 bases, J shed 8 bases, and the junction held 6 bases outside the gene matches. In nucleotides, the CDR3 is TGTGCCAGCAGCAGGTCGGGACAGGGGTATTCACCCCTCCACTTT. This sequence encodes CASSRSGQGYSPLHF.

V gene TRBV4-2 combines with J gene TRBJ1-1; D perhaps matches TRBD1 (5 bases). The CDR3 length is 15 residues. Between the trimmed V and J ends, which lost 0 bases and 5 bases, there was a span of 13 bases. Germline V gives CDR1 LGHNA, CDR2 YNFKEQ. DNA for the CDR3: TGTGCCAGCAGCCAAGAGCTGTTCGGGGGTACTGAAGCTTTCTTT. Amino acids: CASSQELFGGTEAFF.

The chain uses TRBV6-5 and TRBJ2-5, with 7 bases fitting TRBD2. Trimming took 6 bases from V and 1 from J; bases not matched to a gene: 5. This CDR3 has 14 residues. Germline V gene data show CDR1 as MNHEY and CDR2 as SVGAGI. The CDR3 DNA sequence: TGTGCCAGCAGGGAAGGGAGGGCCCAAGAGACCCAGTACTTC. Its translation: CASREGRAQETQYF.

This clone was seen only a few times. The rearrangement uses TRBV27 and TRBJ2-1; 8 nucleotides align to TRBD2. Per germline, CDR1 MNHEY and CDR2 SMNVEV (reference sequence). Trimming at V came to 2 bases and at J to 2 bases, leaving 2 bases not matched to a gene. CDR3 size: 15 residues. CDR3 sequence (DNA): TGTGCCAGCAGTTTAGCGGGAGGAACCTACAATGAGCAGTTCTTC. Its translation: CASSLAGGTYNEQFF.

This clone showed up many times. This chain uses TRBV2 with TRBJ2-3; D is possibly TRBD2 (6 bases). Germline V gene sequence: CDR1 SNHLY, CDR2 FYNNEI. The CDR3 consists of 14 residues. With 2 bases removed from V and 4 bases from J, the gap between germline ends came to 10 bases. The CDR3 loop is CASSERRGSDTQYF. DNA for the CDR3: TGTGCCAGCAGTGAAAGGCGGGGCTCAGATACGCAGTATTTT.

This clone was seen a handful of times. The gene calls are TRBV28 and TRBJ2-3, with D maybe TRBD1 (6 bases). The CDR3 is 16 residues long. Between the trimmed V and J ends, which lost 4 bases and 3 bases, there was a span of 17 bases. CDR1 MDHEN and CDR2 SYDVKM come from the germline V gene. In nucleotides, the CDR3 is TGTGCCAGCAGTTACTCACAGGGAAGTCGGACAGATACGCAGTATTTT. The encoded protein is CASSYSQGSRTDTQYF.

This clone was counted a few times. The chain combines TRBV7-2 with TRBJ1-1, with TRBD1 matching 7 bases. With V trimmed by 5 bases and J by 6 bases, 6 bases remained unmatched. The germline V gene encodes CDR1 SGHTA and CDR2 FQGNSA. CDR3 size: 13 residues. The CDR3 region is CASSPGTAPEAFF. The CDR3 region has the DNA TGTGCCAGCAGCCCGGGGACAGCCCCTGAAGCTTTCTTT.

This clone was detected once. The V and J genes are TRBV5-1 and TRBJ2-7, with 7 positions matching TRBD1. CDR1 is SGHRS and CDR2 is YFSETQ in the germline V gene. J was trimmed by 1 base and V by 0 bases; bases with no gene match: 4. The CDR3 extends over 15 amino acids. CDR3 sequence (DNA): TGCGCCAGCAGCTTGGCGGGACAGCGGTCCTACGAGCAGTACGTC. Residues: CASSLAGQRSYEQYV.

This sequence joins TRBV25-1 and TRBJ2-1; perhaps TRBD1 as D (8 bases). The V and J ends lost 7 bases and 9 bases respectively, with 28 bases between them. The CDR3 has 17 amino acids. Germline assignment: CDR1 MGHDK and CDR2 SYGVNS. CDR3 nucleotides: TGTGCCAGCACCCCAATGACAGGGGCGAGAGGGGGGGGTGAGCAGTTCTTC. Protein: CASTPMTGARGGGEQFF.

V gene TRBV4-1 combines with J gene TRBJ1-6; the D gene is possibly TRBD1 (5 bases). The CDR3 covers 18 residues. Trimming shortened V by 0 bases and J by 9 bases, and 21 bases separated the two germline ends. CDR1 and CDR2 from the germline V gene are MGHRA and YSYEKL. As DNA, the CDR3 is TGCGCCAGCAGCCAAGAATCCCACTTACGGGGGATTAGTTCACCCCTCCACTTT. Its protein is CASSQESHLRGISSPLHF.

J is TRBJ2-7 and V is TRBV13; D perhaps matches TRBD1 (6 bases). Germline-derived CDR1 and CDR2 are PRHDT and FYEKMQ (reference sequence). The V gene lost 6 bases and the J gene lost 4 bases, with 10 bases spanning the gap. The CDR3 totals 12 residues. The DNA for the CDR3 is TGTGCCAGCAGTTCTACAGGGTACGAGCAGTACTTC. It translates to CASSSTGYEQYF.

The CDR3 here is CASSIAQGYGYTF. The CDR3 bases are TGTGCCAGTAGTATTGCACAGGGTTATGGCTACACCTTC. The chain is built from TRBV19 and TRBJ1-2, with D perhaps matching TRBD1 (6 bases). The V end was cut by 3 bases, the J end by 5 bases, with 10 bases between. In germline, CDR1 is LNHDA, CDR2 SQIVND (reference sequence). CDR3 size: 13 residues.

This clone appeared a few times. The chain combines TRBV30 with TRBJ1-2, with D perhaps TRBD1 (5 bases). CDR3 length equals 12 residues. V lost 2 bases and J lost 5, with 9 bases in between. Germline V gene sequence: CDR1 GTSNPN, CDR2 SVGIG (reference sequence). The DNA for the CDR3 is TGTGCCTGGAGTCGGGGGGTTTATGGCTACACCTTC. The encoded protein is CAWSRGVYGYTF.

This clone was observed once. The genes are TRBV7-3 and TRBJ2-3; 9 positions match TRBD2. J gave up 5 bases and V 5 bases, and 8 bases lay outside the gene matches. CDR1 is SGHTA, CDR2 FQGTGA, per germline. The CDR3 is 15 residues long. As DNA, the CDR3 is TGTGCCAGCAGCGCCAAGCGGGGGGCGGGAGATACGCAGTATTTT. This codes for CASSAKRGAGDTQYF.

J is TRBJ2-2 and V is TRBV7-9, with 7 bases identical to TRBD1. The V and J ends lost 5 bases and 6 bases, in that order; junction bases with no gene match: 3. The CDR3 has 13 residues. Germline CDR1 is SEHNR and CDR2 is FQNEAQ (reference sequence). The CDR3 protein is CASSRGQPGELFF. The DNA for the CDR3 is TGTGCCAGCAGCCGGGGACAGCCCGGGGAGCTGTTTTTT.

V and J are TRBV7-2 and TRBJ2-5, with 7 bases lining up with TRBD2. This CDR3 comprises 15 residues. Germline CDR1 and CDR2: SGHTA and FQGNSA. The J segment lost 2 bases and the V segment lost 3 bases, leaving 6 bases of the junction unmatched. The CDR3, as DNA: TGTGCCAGCAGCTTTGGGGGGGTGGTTCAAGAGACCCAGTACTTC. It yields the protein CASSFGGVVQETQYF.

The chain is built from TRBV30 and TRBJ2-7; TRBD2 might be the D (5 bases). Germline CDR1 is GTSNPN and CDR2 is SVGIG (reference sequence). V was trimmed by 8 bases and J by 3 bases, leaving 11 bases between them. CDR3 length: 11 amino acids. The CDR3 DNA reads as TGTGCCGGAGGAGCGAGCTACGAGCAGTACTTC. Translating gives CAGGASYEQYF. Supplemented by reference TRBV30 and TRBJ2-7, the full variable domain reads SQTIHQWPATLVQPVGSPLSLECTVEGTSNPNLYWYRQAAGRGLQLLFYSVGIGQISSEVPQNLSASRPQDRQFILSSKKLLLSDSGFYLCAGGASYEQYFGPGTRLTVT.

The V call is TRBV30, the J call TRBJ1-1; 8 bases align to TRBD1. Looked up from germline, CDR1 is GTSNPN and CDR2 is SVGIG (reference sequence). There are 13 residues in the CDR3. The ends lost 7 bases at V and 5 bases at J; junction bases unmatched: 9. CDR3 in amino acids: CASRTGRRTEAFF. In nucleotides, the CDR3 is TGTGCCTCGCGGACAGGGAGGAGAACTGAAGCTTTCTTT.

This clone was picked up a small number of times. CDR3: CASSTMSGGRSYEQYF. DNA for the CDR3: TGTGCCAGCAGCACAATGAGCGGGGGTCGCTCCTACGAGCAGTACTTC. V usage is TRBV28 and J usage is TRBJ2-7; 8 bases are shared with TRBD2. Looked up from germline, CDR1 is MDHEN and CDR2 is SYDVKM. The ends lost 6 bases at V and 0 bases at J; junction bases unmatched: 10. CDR3 length: 16 residues.

The sample holds a few counts of this clone. Here the CDR3 reads CASSVGSVGTGGETQYF. The CDR3 nucleotides are TGTGCCAGCAGCGTAGGTAGTGTCGGGACAGGGGGAGAGACCCAGTACTTC. The chain recombines TRBV9 with TRBJ2-5, with 11 positions matching TRBD1. Germline V gives CDR1 SGDLS, CDR2 YYNGEE. This CDR3 has 17 amino acids. V shed 0 bases and J 4 bases; nucleotides not matched to a gene: 8.

The rearrangement links TRBV9 to TRBJ1-2; a weak D match, TRBD1 (5 bases). Trimming took 4 bases from V and 10 from J, leaving 11 bases between them. The CDR3 is 11 residues long. Germline CDR1 is SGDLS and CDR2 is YYNGEE. In DNA form, the CDR3 reads TGTGCCAGCAGCATCGGGGGGGTCTACACCTTC. It encodes CASSIGGVYTF.

The chain uses TRBV5-6 and TRBJ2-5; a weak D match, TRBD1 (6 bases). V lost 4 bases and J 3 bases, leaving 16 bases between the germline ends. The CDR3 loop spans 15 amino acids. Germline loops: CDR1 SGHDT, CDR2 YYEEEE. The CDR3 coding sequence is TGTGCCAGCAGCCTACAGGGCAATCCAAAAGAGACCCAGTACTTC. This gives the protein CASSLQGNPKETQYF.

The chain is built from TRBV6-1 and TRBJ2-7, with TRBD2 matching over 11 bases. The J segment lost 5 bases and the V segment lost 2 bases, leaving 2 bases of the junction unmatched. CDR1 and CDR2 from the germline V gene are MNHNS and SASEGT. CDR3 length equals 14 residues. CDR3 sequence reads: CASSELAGGNEQYF. CDR3 in DNA: TGTGCCAGCAGTGAACTAGCGGGAGGCAACGAGCAGTACTTC.